This T cell receptor (beta chain) is drawn from a study of T cells in Graves' hyperthyroidism and ophthalmopathy. At the level of the study: Blood was drawn when the patient was first diagnosed and still untreated.

The CDR3 covers 16 residues. J gave up 4 bases and V 5 bases, and 10 bases lay outside the gene matches. Germline-derived CDR1 and CDR2 are KGHDR and SFDVKD. This clonotype was observed many times. RNA transcripts provided the source from which TCR beta CDR3 regions were amplified. A first-round RT-PCR of the TCR CDR3 used the HTBI primer set. TCRdb itself ran the multiplex PCR reads through MiXCR, one entry per CDR3 protein. The repertoire includes hundreds of thousands of distinct CDR3 sequences, roughly an eighth of them detected once, and around 9.2% sits in the top ten. The sequencing sample was made of blood. The rearrangement links TRBV24-1 to TRBJ1-5; TRBD1 matches 7 bases. This sequence was found in a woman aged 18-29 years with Graves' hyperthyroidism. The CDR3 DNA follows: TGTGCCACCAGTGGGAGTAAGGGACAGATAAATCAGCCCCAGCATTTT. This translates into CATSGSKGQINQPQHF.